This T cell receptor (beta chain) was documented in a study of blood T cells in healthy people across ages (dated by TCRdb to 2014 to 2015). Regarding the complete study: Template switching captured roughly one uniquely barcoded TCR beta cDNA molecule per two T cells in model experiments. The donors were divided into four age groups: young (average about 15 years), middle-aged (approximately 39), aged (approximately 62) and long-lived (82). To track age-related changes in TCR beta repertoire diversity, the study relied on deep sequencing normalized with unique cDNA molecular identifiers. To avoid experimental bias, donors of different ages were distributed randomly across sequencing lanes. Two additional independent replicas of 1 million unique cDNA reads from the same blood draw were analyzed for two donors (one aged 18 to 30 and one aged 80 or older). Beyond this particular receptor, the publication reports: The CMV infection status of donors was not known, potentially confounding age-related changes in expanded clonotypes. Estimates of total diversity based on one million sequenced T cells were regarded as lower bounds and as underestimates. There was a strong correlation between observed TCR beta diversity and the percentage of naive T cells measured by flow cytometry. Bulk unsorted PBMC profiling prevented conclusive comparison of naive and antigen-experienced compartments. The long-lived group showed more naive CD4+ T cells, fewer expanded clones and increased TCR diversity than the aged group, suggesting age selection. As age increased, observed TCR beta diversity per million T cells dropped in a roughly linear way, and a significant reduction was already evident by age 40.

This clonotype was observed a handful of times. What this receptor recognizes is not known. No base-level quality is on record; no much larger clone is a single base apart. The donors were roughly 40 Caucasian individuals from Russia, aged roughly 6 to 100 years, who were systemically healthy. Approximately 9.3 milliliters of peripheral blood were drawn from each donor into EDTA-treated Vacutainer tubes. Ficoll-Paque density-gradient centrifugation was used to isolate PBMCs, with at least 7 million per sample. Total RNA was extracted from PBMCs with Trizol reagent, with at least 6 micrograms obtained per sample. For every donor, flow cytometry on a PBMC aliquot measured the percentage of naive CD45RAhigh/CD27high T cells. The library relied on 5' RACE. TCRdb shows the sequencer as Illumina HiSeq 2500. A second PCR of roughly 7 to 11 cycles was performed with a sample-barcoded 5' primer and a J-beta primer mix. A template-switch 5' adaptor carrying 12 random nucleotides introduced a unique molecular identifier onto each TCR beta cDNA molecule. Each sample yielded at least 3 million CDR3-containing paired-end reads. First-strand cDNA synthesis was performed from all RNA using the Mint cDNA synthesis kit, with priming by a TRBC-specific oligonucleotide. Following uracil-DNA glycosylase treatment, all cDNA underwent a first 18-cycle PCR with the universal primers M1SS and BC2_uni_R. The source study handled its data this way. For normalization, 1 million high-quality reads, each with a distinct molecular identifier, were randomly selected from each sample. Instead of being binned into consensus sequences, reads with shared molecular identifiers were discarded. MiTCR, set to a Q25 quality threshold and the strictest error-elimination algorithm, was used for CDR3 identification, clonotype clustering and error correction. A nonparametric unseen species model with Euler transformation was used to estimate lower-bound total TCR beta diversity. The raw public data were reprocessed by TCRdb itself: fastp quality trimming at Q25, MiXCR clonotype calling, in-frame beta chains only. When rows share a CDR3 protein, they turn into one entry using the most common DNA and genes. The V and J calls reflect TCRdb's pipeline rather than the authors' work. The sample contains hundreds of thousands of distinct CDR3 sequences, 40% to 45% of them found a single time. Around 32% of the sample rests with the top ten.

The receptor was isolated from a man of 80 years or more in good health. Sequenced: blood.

The nucleotides are TGCGCCAGCAGCCAAGAAATTAGCGAGCGCGGGAGAGCCTACGAGCAGTACTTC. This yields the protein CASSQEISERGRAYEQYF. The rearranged chain carries TRBV4-3 and TRBJ2-7; TRBD2 matches 7 bases in the middle. The CDR3 runs 18 amino acids, cysteine and phenylalanine included. The entry retains the CDR3 DNA only, 54 bases that are in frame from base 1. From the germline V gene, CDR1 is LGHNA and CDR2 is YSLEER. Unmatched junction bases come to 13, with V trimmed by 0 bases and J by 2 bases.